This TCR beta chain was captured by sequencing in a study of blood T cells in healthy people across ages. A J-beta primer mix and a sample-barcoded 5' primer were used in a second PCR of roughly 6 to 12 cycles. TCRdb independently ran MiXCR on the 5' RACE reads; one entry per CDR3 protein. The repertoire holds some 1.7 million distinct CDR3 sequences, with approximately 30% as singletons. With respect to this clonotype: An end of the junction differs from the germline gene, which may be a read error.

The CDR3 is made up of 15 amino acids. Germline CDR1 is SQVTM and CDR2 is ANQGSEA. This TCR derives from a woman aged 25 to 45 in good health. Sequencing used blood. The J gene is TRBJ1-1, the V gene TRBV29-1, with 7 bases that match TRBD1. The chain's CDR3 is CSAPRARGRNTGAFF. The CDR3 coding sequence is TGCAGCGCCCCTCGGGCTAGGGGGCGGAACACTGGAGCTTTCTTT.